This T cell receptor beta chain was identified during a study of cytomegalovirus exposure and HLA in healthy donors. There are 15 residues in the CDR3. Germline CDR1 is MGHRA and CDR2 is YSYEKL. V was pared by 0 bases and J by 4 bases, with 10 bases between. Donors in the study were healthy people who gave bone marrow. General study points: The study had only CMV serostatus as immune exposure information.

A note on this clone: Its antigen remains unknown.

PCR involved 60 Vbeta and 13 Jbeta primers. The repertoire was sequenced with immunoSEQ multiplex PCR; TCRdb's copy has only in-frame clones and lacks some. The sample includes roughly 100,000 clones, roughly 80% of them seen just once. The chain uses TRBV4-1 and TRBJ1-5; D unresolved. Sequences were obtained from PBMCs. The clonotype was recovered from a man aged 35-49 years in good health and CMV-seronegative. CDR3 loop: CASSQDASGNQPQHF. The CDR3 bases are TGCGCCAGCAGCCAAGATGCAAGCGGAAATCAGCCCCAGCATTTT.